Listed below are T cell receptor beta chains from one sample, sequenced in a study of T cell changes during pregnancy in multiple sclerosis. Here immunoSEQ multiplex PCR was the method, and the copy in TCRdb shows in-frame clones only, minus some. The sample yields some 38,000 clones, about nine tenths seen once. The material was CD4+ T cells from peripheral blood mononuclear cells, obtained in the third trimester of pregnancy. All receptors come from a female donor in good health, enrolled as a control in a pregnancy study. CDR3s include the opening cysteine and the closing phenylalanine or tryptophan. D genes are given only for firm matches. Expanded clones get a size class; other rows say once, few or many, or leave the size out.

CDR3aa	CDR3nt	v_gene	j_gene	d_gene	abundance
CASSLEGTGERLF	TGCGCCAGCAGCTTGGAAGGGACTGGGGAAAGGCTCTTC	TRBV5-1	TRBJ2-7	-	-
CASSLLGTTATNEKLFF	TGCGCCAGCAGCTTGTTAGGGACAACAGCAACTAATGAAAAACTGTTTTTT	TRBV5-1	TRBJ1-4	-	-
CASTTLGGTGGSGANVLTF	TGTGCCAGCACCACTCTCGGCGGGACAGGGGGCTCTGGGGCCAACGTCCTGACTTTC	TRBV2	TRBJ2-6	TRBD1	-
CASGGGIHEQFF	TGTGCCAGTGGGGGGGGAATCCATGAGCAGTTCTTC	TRBV19	TRBJ2-1	TRBD2	-
CAISESVRGEQFF	TGTGCCATCAGTGAGTCGGTGAGGGGGGAGCAGTTCTTC	TRBV10-3	TRBJ2-1	-	-
CASSEATPGTIYGYTF	TGTGCCAGCAGTGAAGCGACCCCCGGGACAATTTATGGCTACACCTTC	TRBV6-1	TRBJ1-2	-	-
CASSGGTGNWVTQYF	TGTGCCAGCAGCGGGGGGACAGGGAATTGGGTGACCCAGTACTTC	TRBV11-2	TRBJ2-5	TRBD1	-
CASSDSRGGHTGELFF	TGTGCCAGCAGTGACTCGCGGGGGGGCCACACCGGGGAGCTGTTTTTT	TRBV6-4	TRBJ2-2	TRBD2	-
CASSPRVGGRAIPYNEQFF	TGTGCCAGTAGTCCCCGGGTGGGCGGGAGGGCCATCCCCTACAATGAGCAGTTCTTC	TRBV19	TRBJ2-1	TRBD2	-
CASSLFITDTQYF	TGTGCCAGCAGCTTATTCATCACAGATACGCAGTATTTT	TRBV7-3	TRBJ2-3	-	-
CASSQRAGTDTQYF	TGCGCCAGCAGCCAACGAGCGGGCACAGATACGCAGTATTTT	TRBV4-3	TRBJ2-3	-	once
CASSQERQGPCYEQYF	TGTGCCAGCAGCCAAGAGAGACAGGGCCCTTGCTACGAGCAGTACTTC	TRBV4-2	TRBJ2-7	TRBD1	-
CASSLGQRDNSPLHF	TGTGCCAGCAGCTTGGGACAGAGAGATAATTCACCCCTCCACTTT	TRBV5-6	TRBJ1-6	-	-
CASRGQNTEAFF	TGTGCCAGTAGGGGACAGAACACTGAAGCTTTCTTT	TRBV19	TRBJ1-1	-	-
CASSLDRPPGELFF	TGTGCCAGCAGCTTGGACAGGCCGCCCGGGGAGCTGTTTTTT	TRBV7-2	TRBJ2-2	TRBD1	once
CASSYSFGENQPQHF	TGTGCCAGCAGTTACTCGTTCGGGGAAAATCAGCCCCAGCATTTT	TRBV6-5	TRBJ1-5	-	-
CASSSTTGGAYF	TGTGCCAGCAGTTCAACCACAGGGGGTGCATACTTC	TRBV28	TRBJ2-7	TRBD1	-
CASSSLSRGGGSYEQYF	TGTGCCAGCAGCTCCCTCTCTCGCGGGGGAGGGTCCTACGAGCAGTACTTC	TRBV5-6	TRBJ2-7	TRBD2	-
CASRGQHYISYEQYF	TGTGCCAGCCGGGGACAGCACTACATCTCCTACGAGCAGTACTTC	TRBV5-4	TRBJ2-7	TRBD1	-
CASSLTNEVTGELFF	TGTGCCAGCAGCTTAACGAACGAGGTTACCGGGGAGCTGTTTTTT	TRBV7-9	TRBJ2-2	-	-
CASSPGRSSYEQYF	TGTGCCAGCTCACCAGGTAGGAGCTCCTACGAGCAGTACTTC	TRBV18	TRBJ2-7	-	-
CASRSATGNYGYTF	TGCGCCAGCAGGTCTGCCACAGGCAACTATGGCTACACCTTC	TRBV5-1	TRBJ1-2	-	-
CASRKGHLNTEAFF	TGCGCCAGCAGGAAAGGACACCTGAACACTGAAGCTTTCTTT	TRBV5-1	TRBJ1-1	-	-
CASSVLAPSSGNTIYF	TGTGCCAGTAGTGTCCTCGCGCCAAGCTCTGGAAACACCATATATTTT	TRBV19	TRBJ1-3	-	once
CASSYSGQGKNIQYF	TGTGCCAGCAGTTACTCTGGACAGGGGAAAAACATTCAGTACTTC	TRBV6-5	TRBJ2-4	TRBD1	-
CASSPTAGAHNEQFF	TGTGCCAGCTCGCCGACAGCGGGAGCGCACAATGAGCAGTTCTTC	TRBV18	TRBJ2-1	TRBD2	once
CASSLGLAGGRDQETQYF	TGTGCCAGCAGCCTAGGACTAGCGGGAGGGCGCGATCAAGAGACCCAGTACTTC	TRBV7-2	TRBJ2-5	TRBD2	once
CASSPTTGRMNTEAFF	TGTGCCAGCAGCCCCACGACAGGGAGGATGAACACTGAAGCTTTCTTT	TRBV27	TRBJ1-1	TRBD1	-
CASGRASGRVNEQFF	TGTGCCAGCGGGCGGGCTAGCGGGAGGGTGAATGAGCAGTTCTTC	TRBV7-2	TRBJ2-1	TRBD2	-
CASSLGVSNSPLHF	TGTGCCAGCAGTTTAGGAGTCTCGAATTCACCCCTCCACTTT	TRBV28	TRBJ1-6	-	-
CASSQDPSGVSAKNIQYF	TGCGCCAGCAGCCAAGATCCGTCGGGAGTATCGGCCAAAAACATTCAGTACTTC	TRBV4-3	TRBJ2-4	-	-
CASSSLGRTGDHMGDTQYF	TGCGCCAGCAGCTCTTTGGGTAGGACAGGGGATCACATGGGGGATACGCAGTATTTT	TRBV5-1	TRBJ2-3	TRBD1	-
CASSPGGRDYEQYF	TGTGCCAGCAGCCCCGGGGGGAGGGATTACGAGCAGTACTTC	TRBV11-2	TRBJ2-7	TRBD2	-
CASSWGAGQGVNEQFF	TGCGCCAGCAGCTGGGGAGCGGGACAGGGCGTAAATGAGCAGTTCTTC	TRBV5-1	TRBJ2-1	TRBD1	-
CASSLGQSSKNIQYF	TGTGCCAGCAGCTTGGGACAGTCCTCAAAAAACATTCAGTACTTC	TRBV5-4	TRBJ2-4	-	-
CASSSGHRNTEAFF	TGCGCCAGCAGCTCGGGACATAGGAACACTGAAGCTTTCTTT	TRBV5-1	TRBJ1-1	-	-
CASSPGTTTGELFF	TGTGCCAGCTCACCCGGGACTACCACCGGGGAGCTGTTTTTT	TRBV18	TRBJ2-2	TRBD2	-
CASSLTSGSTWETQYF	TGTGCCAGCAGCTTAACTAGCGGGAGTACTTGGGAGACCCAGTACTTC	TRBV7-9	TRBJ2-5	TRBD2	once
CASSVTGATGGKLFF	TGTGCCAGCAGCGTAACAGGGGCGACAGGGGGAAAACTGTTTTTT	TRBV28	TRBJ1-4	TRBD1	-